This TCR beta chain was identified during a study of regulatory T cells in long-lasting Graves disease. Overall study context: Those with persistent Graves' disease had received antithyroid drugs for over 5 years with positive TSH receptor antibodies. Study-wide results and caveats: TRBV28, TRBJ1-2 and TRBJ2-5 were segments that persistent disease favored. The work looked only at peripheral blood and did not look at thyroid tissue.

The CDR3 is 13 amino acids. Germline lookup yields CDR1 SQVTM and CDR2 ANQGSEA. Between the trimmed V and J ends, which lost 0 bases and 5 bases, there was a span of 11 bases. Combining iRepertoire HTBI primers with Arm-PCR of CDR3 regions, the authors built TCR beta libraries. One entry per CDR3 protein results from TCRdb running MiXCR on the multiplex PCR reads. The sample lists hundreds of thousands of distinct CDR3 sequences, roughly 21% occurring once. Time point defined: persistent/refractory GD, antithyroid drugs over 5 years with positive TRAb. Preparation of the TCR library used RNA extracted from PBMCs. On this clonotype itself: The antigen is not known.

This sequence was found in a female donor with Graves disease. V usage is TRBV29-1 and J usage is TRBJ2-7; D not certain. The material was peripheral blood mononuclear cells (PBMCs), obtained when the disease was refractory, from a patient treated with antithyroid drugs. The CDR3 here is CSVEELHGNEQYF. Here the CDR3 DNA reads TGCAGCGTTGAAGAGCTTCATGGGAACGAGCAGTACTTC.